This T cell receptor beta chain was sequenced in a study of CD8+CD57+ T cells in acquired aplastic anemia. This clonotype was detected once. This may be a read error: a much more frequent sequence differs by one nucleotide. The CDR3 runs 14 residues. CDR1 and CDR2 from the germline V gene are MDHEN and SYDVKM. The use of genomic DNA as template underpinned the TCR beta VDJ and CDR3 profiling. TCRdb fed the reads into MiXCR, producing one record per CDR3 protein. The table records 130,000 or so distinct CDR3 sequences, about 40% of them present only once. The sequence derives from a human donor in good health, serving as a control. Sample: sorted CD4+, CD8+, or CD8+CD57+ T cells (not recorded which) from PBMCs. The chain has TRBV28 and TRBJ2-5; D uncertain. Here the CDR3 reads CTSRRVVYQETQYF. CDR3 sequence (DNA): TGTACCAGCAGAAGGGTAGTATACCAAGAGACCCAGTACTTC.